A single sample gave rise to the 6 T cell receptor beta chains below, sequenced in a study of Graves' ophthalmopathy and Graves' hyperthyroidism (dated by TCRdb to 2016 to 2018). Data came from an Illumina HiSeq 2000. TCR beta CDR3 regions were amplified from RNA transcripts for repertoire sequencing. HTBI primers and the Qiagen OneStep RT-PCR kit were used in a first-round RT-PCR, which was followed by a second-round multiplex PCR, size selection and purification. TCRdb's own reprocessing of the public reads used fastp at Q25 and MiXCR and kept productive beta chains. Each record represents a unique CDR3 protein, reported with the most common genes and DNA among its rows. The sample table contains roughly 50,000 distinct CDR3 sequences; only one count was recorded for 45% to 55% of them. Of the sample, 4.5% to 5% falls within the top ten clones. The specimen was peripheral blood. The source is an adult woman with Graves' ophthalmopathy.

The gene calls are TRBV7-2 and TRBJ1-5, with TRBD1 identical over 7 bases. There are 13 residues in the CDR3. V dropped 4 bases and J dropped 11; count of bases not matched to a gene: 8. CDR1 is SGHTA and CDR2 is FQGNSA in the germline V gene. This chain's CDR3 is CASSWDSQETQHF. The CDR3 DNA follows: TGTGCCAGCAGCTGGGACAGCCAAGAGACCCAGCATTTT.

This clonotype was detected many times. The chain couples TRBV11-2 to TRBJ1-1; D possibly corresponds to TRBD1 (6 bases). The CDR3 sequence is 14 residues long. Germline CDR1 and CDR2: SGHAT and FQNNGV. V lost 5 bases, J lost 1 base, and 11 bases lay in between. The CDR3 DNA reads TGTGCCAGCAGCCAGAGGGGGTCGAACACTGAAGCTTTCTTT. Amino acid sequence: CASSQRGSNTEAFF. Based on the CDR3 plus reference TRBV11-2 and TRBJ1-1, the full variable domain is EAGVAQSPRYKIIEKRQSVAFWCNPISGHATLYWYQQILGQGPKLLIQFQNNGVVDDSQLPKDRFSAERLKGVDSTLKIQPAKLEDSAVYLCASSQRGSNTEAFFGQGTRLTVV.

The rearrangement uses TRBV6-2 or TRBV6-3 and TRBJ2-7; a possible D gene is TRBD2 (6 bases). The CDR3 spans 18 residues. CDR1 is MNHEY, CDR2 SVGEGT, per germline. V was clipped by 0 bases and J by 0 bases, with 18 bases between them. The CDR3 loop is CASSYSGGAPPCSYEQYF. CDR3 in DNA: TGTGCCAGCAGTTACTCCGGGGGTGCACCTCCGTGCTCCTACGAGCAGTACTTC.

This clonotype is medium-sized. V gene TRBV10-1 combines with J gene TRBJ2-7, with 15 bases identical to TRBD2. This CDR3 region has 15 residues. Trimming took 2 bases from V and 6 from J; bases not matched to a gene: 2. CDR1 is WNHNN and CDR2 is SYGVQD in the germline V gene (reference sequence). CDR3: CASSEMGLAGGEQYF. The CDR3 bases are TGCGCCAGCAGTGAGATGGGACTAGCGGGAGGCGAGCAGTACTTC.

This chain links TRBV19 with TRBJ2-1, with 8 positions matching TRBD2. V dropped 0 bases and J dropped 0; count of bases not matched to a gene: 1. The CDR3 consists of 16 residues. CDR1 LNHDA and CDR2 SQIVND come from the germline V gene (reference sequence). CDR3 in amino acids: CASSIDGTSSYNEQFF. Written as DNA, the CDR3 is TGTGCCAGTAGTATAGATGGGACTAGCTCCTACAATGAGCAGTTCTTC.

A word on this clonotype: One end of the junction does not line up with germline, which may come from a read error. DNA of the CDR3: TGTGCTAGCAGCGAATCGGGCTCCGTCGTCTACGAGCAGTACTTC. Translating it yields CASSESGSVVYEQYF. The gene calls are TRBV9 and TRBJ2-7, with D hard to call. Per germline, CDR1 SGDLS and CDR2 YYNGEE. CDR3 length equals 15 residues.